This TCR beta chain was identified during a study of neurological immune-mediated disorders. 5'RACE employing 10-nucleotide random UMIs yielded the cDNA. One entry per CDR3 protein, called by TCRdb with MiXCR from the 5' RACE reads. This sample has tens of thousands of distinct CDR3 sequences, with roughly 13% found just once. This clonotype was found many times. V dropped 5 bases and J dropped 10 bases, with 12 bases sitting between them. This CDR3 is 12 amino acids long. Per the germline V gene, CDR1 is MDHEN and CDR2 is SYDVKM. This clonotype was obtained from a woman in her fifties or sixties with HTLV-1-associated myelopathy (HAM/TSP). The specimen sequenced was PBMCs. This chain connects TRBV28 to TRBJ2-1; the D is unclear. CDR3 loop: CASSPVATEQFF. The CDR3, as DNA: TGTGCCAGCAGTCCCGTAGCCACCGAGCAGTTCTTC. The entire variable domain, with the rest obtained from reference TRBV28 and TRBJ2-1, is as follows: DVKVTQSSRYLVKRTGEKVFLECVQDMDHENMFWYRQDPGLGLRLIYFSYDVKMKEKGDIPEGYSVSREKKERFSLILESASTNQTSMYLCASSPVATEQFFGPGTRLTVL.